This TCR beta chain was recorded in a study of T cells in Graves' hyperthyroidism and ophthalmopathy. Across the study: At initial diagnosis, before any treatment had begun, peripheral blood was obtained.

Regions amplified from RNA transcripts were the TCR beta CDR3 regions. First-round RT-PCR with HTBI primers amplified the TCR CDR3 region. TCRdb ran MiXCR on the multiplex PCR reads and lists one entry per CDR3 protein. The data show about 380,000 distinct CDR3 sequences, with about 15% seen just once and about 11% held by the top ten. Hyperthyroidism of Graves' type that showed no ophthalmopathy progression within 18 months was stable. CDR1 LGHNA and CDR2 YNFKEQ come from the germline V gene. The CDR3 is 14 amino acids. Between the trimmed V and J ends, which lost 0 bases and 5 bases, there was a span of 10 bases.

The chain has TRBV4-2 and TRBJ1-2, with D unclear. Source material: blood. The receptor was isolated from a woman in her fifties or sixties with Graves' hyperthyroidism. The DNA of the CDR3 is TGTGCCAGCAGCCAAGATGGGCGGAGGTATGGCTACACCTTC. Protein product: CASSQDGRRYGYTF.